Listed below are T cell receptor beta chains from one sample, sequenced in a study of blood T cell repertoires in COVID-19. Sequencing used immunoSEQ multiplex PCR; TCRdb keeps in-frame clones, though not all of them. The repertoire consists of 200,000 to 300,000 clones, with about 87% occurring once and the leading ten covering roughly 4.9%. The specimen sequenced was peripheral blood. Receptor source: a woman aged 60-75 years with COVID-19, enrolled during active disease. Both conserved end residues are part of each CDR3. Each record gives: V gene, clone size, J gene, D gene, CDR3 protein, CDR3 DNA. A D gene is named only where the DNA matches it firmly. The size field is filled for only some rows; it gives once, few, many or a size class.

>TRBV9|NA|TRBJ2-1|NA
CASSLRGVDEQFF
TGTGCCAGCAGCCTCAGGGGCGTCGATGAGCAGTTCTTC
>TRBV18|NA|TRBJ2-2|NA
CASSPGTSRELFF
TGTGCCAGCTCACCCGGGACTTCCAGGGAGCTGTTTTTT
>TRBV20-1|NA|TRBJ2-5|NA
CSAPPGETQYF
TGCAGTGCTCCCCCAGGGGAGACCCAGTACTTC
>TRBV10-2|NA|TRBJ2-3|NA
CASRQQTGTDTQYF
TGCGCCAGCAGACAGCAGACAGGCACAGATACGCAGTATTTT
>TRBV2|NA|TRBJ2-1|TRBD2
CASSGGSGRAPEQFF
TGTGCCAGCAGCGGGGGCAGCGGGAGGGCCCCTGAGCAGTTCTTC
>TRBV30|NA|TRBJ2-7|TRBD2
CAWSVAGGRSEQYF
TGTGCCTGGAGCGTGGCGGGGGGTAGAAGCGAGCAGTACTTC
>TRBV6-5|NA|TRBJ1-1|NA
CASRVQRGNTEAFF
TGTGCCAGCAGGGTTCAGAGAGGGAACACTGAAGCTTTCTTT
>TRBV5-1|NA|TRBJ1-1|NA
CASSLFGDRTEAFF
TGCGCCAGCAGCTTGTTCGGGGATCGCACTGAAGCTTTCTTT
>TRBV10-3|NA|TRBJ2-3|NA
CAISGLARDTQYF
TGTGCCATCAGTGGGCTAGCGCGTGATACGCAGTATTTT
>TRBV5-1|NA|TRBJ2-1|TRBD1
CASSPYDGTGLFF
TGCGCCAGCAGCCCCTATGATGGGACAGGTCTGTTCTTC
>TRBV5-1|NA|TRBJ1-4|TRBD1
CASSWAGGDREKLFF
TGCGCCAGCAGCTGGGCCGGTGGGGACAGGGAAAAACTGTTTTTT
>TRBV9|NA|TRBJ2-2|TRBD2
CASSVRSGRAGGELFF
TGTGCCAGCAGCGTACGGTCCGGGAGGGCCGGCGGGGAGCTGTTTTTT
>TRBV2|NA|TRBJ1-3|TRBD1
CASSGGTGGFSGNTIYF
TGTGCCAGCAGTGGAGGGACAGGGGGTTTCTCTGGAAACACCATATATTTT
>TRBV18|NA|TRBJ1-2|NA
CASSPPRQIISPNYGYTF
TGTGCCAGCTCACCACCGCGGCAGATCATCTCGCCTAACTATGGCTACACCTTC
>TRBV4-1|once|TRBJ2-2|TRBD1
CASSHQGARAGELFF
TGCGCCAGCAGCCACCAGGGGGCTAGGGCCGGGGAGCTGTTTTTT
>TRBV28|NA|TRBJ1-1|NA
CASRPTGRTEAFF
TGTGCCAGCAGGCCAACAGGGCGCACTGAAGCTTTCTTT
>TRBV29-1|once|TRBJ2-7|TRBD1
CSVGMGQGREQYF
TGCAGCGTTGGGATGGGACAGGGGAGGGAGCAGTACTTC
>TRBV29-1|few|TRBJ1-1|NA
CSVEDPGSGAFF
TGCAGCGTTGAAGACCCAGGAAGTGGAGCTTTCTTT
>TRBV6-7|once|TRBJ1-3|TRBD1
CASSYPGQGAGGNTIYF
TGTGCCAGCAGTTACCCCGGACAGGGGGCAGGGGGAAACACCATATATTTT
>TRBV5-1|many|TRBJ2-7|TRBD1
CASSGGQGSYEQYF
TGCGCCAGCAGCGGTGGACAGGGCTCCTACGAGCAGTACTTC
>TRBV3-1/TRBV3-2|NA|TRBJ2-3|TRBD2
CASSQAQPGLAGGGFLADTQYF
TGTGCCAGCAGCCAAGCCCAGCCGGGACTAGCGGGAGGGGGGTTCTTGGCAGATACGCAGTATTTT
>TRBV2|NA|TRBJ1-5|NA
CASSAGQPQHF
TGTGCCAGCTCTGCGGGACAGCCCCAGCATTTT
>TRBV28|NA|TRBJ1-6|NA
CASRSGGLYSPLHF
TGTGCCAGCCGTTCTGGGGGCTTGTATTCACCCCTCCACTTT
>TRBV7-3|NA|TRBJ2-3|NA
CASSPRLSTDTQYF
TGTGCCAGCAGCCCTCGTCTTAGCACAGATACGCAGTATTTT
>TRBV9|NA|TRBJ2-2|TRBD1
CASSPDREYTGELFF
TGTGCCAGCAGCCCCGACAGGGAGTACACCGGGGAGCTGTTTTTT
>TRBV28|NA|TRBJ2-1|TRBD1
CASSTLGTVLRNEQFF
TGTGCCAGCAGTACACTCGGGACAGTACTCCGCAATGAGCAGTTCTTC
>TRBV5-6|NA|TRBJ2-6|NA
CAMTASPSGANVLTF
TGTGCCATGACAGCGTCTCCCTCTGGGGCCAACGTCCTGACTTTC
>TRBV5-1|NA|TRBJ2-1|TRBD2
CASSLTSGNHEQFF
TGCGCCAGCAGCTTGACTAGCGGGAACCATGAGCAGTTCTTC
>TRBV15|NA|TRBJ1-6|NA
CATSRDLGANSPLHF
TGTGCCACCAGCAGAGATTTGGGGGCAAATTCACCCCTCCACTTT
>TRBV7-9|NA|TRBJ2-4|TRBD2
CASSLAGTSGKNIQYF
TGTGCCAGCAGCTTAGCTGGGACTAGCGGCAAAAACATTCAGTACTTC
>TRBV28|NA|TRBJ2-7|NA
CASSSHYEQYF
TGTGCCAGCAGTTCCCACTACGAGCAGTACTTC
>TRBV6-5|NA|TRBJ1-4|NA
CASSYLGAGEKLFF
TGTGCCAGCAGTTACTTAGGGGCAGGAGAAAAACTGTTTTTT